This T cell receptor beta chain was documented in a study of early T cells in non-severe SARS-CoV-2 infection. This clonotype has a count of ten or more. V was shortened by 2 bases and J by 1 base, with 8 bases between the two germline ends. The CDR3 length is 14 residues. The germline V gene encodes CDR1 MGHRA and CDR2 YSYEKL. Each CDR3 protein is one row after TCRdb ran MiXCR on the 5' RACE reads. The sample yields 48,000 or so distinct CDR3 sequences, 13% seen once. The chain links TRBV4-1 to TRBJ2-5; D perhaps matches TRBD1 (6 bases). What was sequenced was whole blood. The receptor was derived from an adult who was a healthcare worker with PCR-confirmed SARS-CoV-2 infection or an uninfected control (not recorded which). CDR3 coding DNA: TGCGCCAGCAGCCAACAGGGGACCCAAGAGACCCAGTACTTC. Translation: CASSQQGTQETQYF.